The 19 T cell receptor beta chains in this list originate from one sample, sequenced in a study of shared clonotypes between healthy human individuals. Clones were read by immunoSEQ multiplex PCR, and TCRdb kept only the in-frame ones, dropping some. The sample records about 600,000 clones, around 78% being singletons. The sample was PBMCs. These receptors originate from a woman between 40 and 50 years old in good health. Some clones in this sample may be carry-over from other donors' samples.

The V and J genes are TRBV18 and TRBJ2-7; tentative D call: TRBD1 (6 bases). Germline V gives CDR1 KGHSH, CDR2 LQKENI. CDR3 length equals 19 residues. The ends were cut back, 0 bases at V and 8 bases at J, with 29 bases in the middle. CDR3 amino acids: CASSPPMAQGSDFGEKQYF. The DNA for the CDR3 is TGTGCCAGCTCACCACCGATGGCCCAGGGGAGCGACTTTGGAGAGAAGCAGTACTTC. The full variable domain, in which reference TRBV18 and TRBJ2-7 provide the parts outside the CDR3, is NAGVMQNPRHLVRRRGQEARLRCSPMKGHSHVYWYRQLPEEGLKFMVYLQKENIIDESGMPKERFSAEFPKEGPSILRIQQVVRGDSAAYFCASSPPMAQGSDFGEKQYFGPGTRLTVT.

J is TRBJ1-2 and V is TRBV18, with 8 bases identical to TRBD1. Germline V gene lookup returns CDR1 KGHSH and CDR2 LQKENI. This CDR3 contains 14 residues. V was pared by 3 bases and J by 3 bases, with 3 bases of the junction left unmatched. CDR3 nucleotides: TGTGCCAGCTCACCCGGACAGGGAGACTATGGCTACACCTTC. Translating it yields CASSPGQGDYGYTF. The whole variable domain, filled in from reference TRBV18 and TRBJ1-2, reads NAGVMQNPRHLVRRRGQEARLRCSPMKGHSHVYWYRQLPEEGLKFMVYLQKENIIDESGMPKERFSAEFPKEGPSILRIQQVVRGDSAAYFCASSPGQGDYGYTFGSGTRLTVV.

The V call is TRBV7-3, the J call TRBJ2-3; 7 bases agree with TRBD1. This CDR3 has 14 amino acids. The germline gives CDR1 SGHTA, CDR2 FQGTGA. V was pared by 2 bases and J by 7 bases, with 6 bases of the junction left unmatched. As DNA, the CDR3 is TGTGCCAGCAGCTTAGGACAGGACTCGAATACGCAGTATTTT. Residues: CASSLGQDSNTQYF.

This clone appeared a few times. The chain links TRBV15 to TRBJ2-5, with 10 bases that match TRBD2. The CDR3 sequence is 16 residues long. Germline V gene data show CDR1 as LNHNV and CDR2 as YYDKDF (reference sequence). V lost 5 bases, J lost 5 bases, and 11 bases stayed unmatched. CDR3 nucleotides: TGTGCCACCAGCGCCCAACTAGCGGGACAACGGGAGACCCAGTACTTC. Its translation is CATSAQLAGQRETQYF.

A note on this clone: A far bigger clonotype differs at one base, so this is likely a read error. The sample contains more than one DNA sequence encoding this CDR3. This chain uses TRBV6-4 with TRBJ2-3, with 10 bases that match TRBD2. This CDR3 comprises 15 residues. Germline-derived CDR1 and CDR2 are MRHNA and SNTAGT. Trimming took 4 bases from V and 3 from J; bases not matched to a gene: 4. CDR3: CASSALAGETDTQYF. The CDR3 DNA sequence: TGTGCCAGCAGTGCTCTAGCGGGAGAAACAGATACGCAGTATTTT.

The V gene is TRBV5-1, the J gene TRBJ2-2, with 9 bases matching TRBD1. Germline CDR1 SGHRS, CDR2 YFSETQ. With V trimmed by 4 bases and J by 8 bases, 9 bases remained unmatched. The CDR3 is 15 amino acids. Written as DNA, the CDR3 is TGCGCCAGCAGCAACACAGGGGGCGGATATGGGGAGCTGTTTTTT. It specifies CASSNTGGGYGELFF.

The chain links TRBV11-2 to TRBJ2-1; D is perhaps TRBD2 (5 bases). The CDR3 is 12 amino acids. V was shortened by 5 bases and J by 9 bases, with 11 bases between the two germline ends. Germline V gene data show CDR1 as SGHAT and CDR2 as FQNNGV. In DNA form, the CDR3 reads TGTGCCAGCAGCCGAGGGTGGACTGAGCAGTTCTTC. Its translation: CASSRGWTEQFF.

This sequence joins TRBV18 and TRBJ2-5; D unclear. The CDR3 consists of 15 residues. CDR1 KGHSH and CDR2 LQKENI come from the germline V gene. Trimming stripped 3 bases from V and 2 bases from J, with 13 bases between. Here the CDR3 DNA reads TGTGCCAGCTCACCCCCACCCGGAGTACAAGAGACCCAGTACTTC. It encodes CASSPPPGVQETQYF.

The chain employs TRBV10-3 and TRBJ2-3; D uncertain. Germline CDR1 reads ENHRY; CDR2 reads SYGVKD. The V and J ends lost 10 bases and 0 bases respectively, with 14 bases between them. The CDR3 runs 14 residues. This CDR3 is CATSRADSTDTQYF. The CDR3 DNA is TGTGCCACCAGCCGGGCCGACAGCACAGATACGCAGTATTTT.

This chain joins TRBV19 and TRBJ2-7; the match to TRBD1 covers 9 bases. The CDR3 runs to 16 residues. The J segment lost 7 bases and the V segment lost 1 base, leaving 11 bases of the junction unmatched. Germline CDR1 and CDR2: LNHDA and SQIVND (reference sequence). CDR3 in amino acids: CASSIGTTGQGWEQYF. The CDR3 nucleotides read TGTGCCAGTAGTATAGGGACAACGGGACAGGGTTGGGAGCAGTACTTC.

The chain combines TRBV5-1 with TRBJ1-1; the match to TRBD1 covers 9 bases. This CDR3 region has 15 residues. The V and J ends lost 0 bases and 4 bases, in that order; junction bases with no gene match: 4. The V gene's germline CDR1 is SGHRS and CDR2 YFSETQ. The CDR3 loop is CASSLEQGAGTEAFF. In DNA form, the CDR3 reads TGCGCCAGCAGCTTGGAACAGGGGGCGGGCACTGAAGCTTTCTTT.

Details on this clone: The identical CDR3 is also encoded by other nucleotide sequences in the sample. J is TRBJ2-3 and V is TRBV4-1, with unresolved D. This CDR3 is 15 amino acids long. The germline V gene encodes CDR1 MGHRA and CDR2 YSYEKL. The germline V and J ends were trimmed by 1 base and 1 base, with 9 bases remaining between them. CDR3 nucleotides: TGCGCCAGCAGCCAAGCCGGGCTGCGCACAGATACGCAGTATTTT. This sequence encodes CASSQAGLRTDTQYF.

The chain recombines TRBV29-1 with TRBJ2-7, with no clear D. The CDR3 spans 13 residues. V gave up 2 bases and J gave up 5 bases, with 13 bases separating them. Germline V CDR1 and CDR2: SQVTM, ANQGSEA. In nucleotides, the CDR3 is TGCAGCGTTGAAAGTGCCCCCGTGCACGAGCAGTACTTC. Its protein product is CSVESAPVHEQYF.

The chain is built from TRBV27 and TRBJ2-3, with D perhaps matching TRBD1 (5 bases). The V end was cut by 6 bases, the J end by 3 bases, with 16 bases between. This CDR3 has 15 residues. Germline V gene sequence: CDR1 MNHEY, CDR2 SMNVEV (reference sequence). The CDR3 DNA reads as TGTGCCAGCAGGGAATACAGGTTACGTACAGATACGCAGTATTTT. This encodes CASREYRLRTDTQYF.

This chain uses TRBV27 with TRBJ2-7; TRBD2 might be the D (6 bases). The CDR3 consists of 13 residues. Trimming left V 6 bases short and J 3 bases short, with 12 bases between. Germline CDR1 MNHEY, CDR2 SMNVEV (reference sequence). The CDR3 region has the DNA TGTGCCAGCAGCGCGGGACGATACTACGAGCAGTACTTC. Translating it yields CASSAGRYYEQYF.

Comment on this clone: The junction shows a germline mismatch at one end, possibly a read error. In nucleotides, the CDR3 is TGTGCTAGCAGCTCCGGGGCAGTAGGAAAGACCCAGTACTTC. Translating it yields CASSSGAVGKTQYF. The J gene is TRBJ2-5, the V gene TRBV7-7; D may be TRBD1 or TRBD2 (5 bases each). Germline V gene data show CDR1 as SSHAT and CDR2 as FNYEAQ (reference sequence). This CDR3 has 14 amino acids.

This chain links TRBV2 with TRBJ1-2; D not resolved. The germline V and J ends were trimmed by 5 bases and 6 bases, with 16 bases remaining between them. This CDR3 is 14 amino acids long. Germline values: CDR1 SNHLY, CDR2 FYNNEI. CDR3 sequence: CASSPWTGLDGYTF. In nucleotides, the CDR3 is TGTGCCAGCAGTCCTTGGACGGGCCTCGATGGCTACACCTTC.

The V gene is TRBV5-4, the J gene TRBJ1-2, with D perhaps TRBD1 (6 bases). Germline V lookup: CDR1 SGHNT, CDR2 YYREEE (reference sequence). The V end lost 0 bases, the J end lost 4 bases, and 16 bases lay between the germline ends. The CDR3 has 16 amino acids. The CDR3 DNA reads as TGTGCCAGCAGCTTGGAGCAGGGGATTTCAAGCTATGGCTACACCTTC. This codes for CASSLEQGISSYGYTF. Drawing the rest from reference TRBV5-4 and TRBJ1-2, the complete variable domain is ETGVTQSPTHLIKTRGQQVTLRCSSQSGHNTVSWYQQALGQGPQFIFQYYREEENGRGNFPPRFSGLQFPNYSSELNVNALELDDSALYLCASSLEQGISSYGYTFGSGTRLTVV.

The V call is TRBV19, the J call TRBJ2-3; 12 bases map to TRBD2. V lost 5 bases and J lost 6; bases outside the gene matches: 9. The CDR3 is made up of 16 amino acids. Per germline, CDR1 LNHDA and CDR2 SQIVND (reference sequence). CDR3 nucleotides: TGTGCCAGTAGTCCGAGACTAGCGGGAGATGGGGATACGCAGTATTTT. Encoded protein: CASSPRLAGDGDTQYF.